Sequencing of this T cell receptor (beta chain) was carried out in a study of T cell clones after liver transplantation. V was trimmed by 4 bases and J by 3 bases, leaving 9 bases between them. This CDR3 is 13 amino acids long. CDR1 and CDR2 from the germline V gene are MNHEY and SMNVEV (reference sequence). Here immunoSEQ multiplex PCR was the method, and the copy in TCRdb shows in-frame clones only, minus some. This sample has about 15,000 clones; 82% occur once, and the top ten carry 28%. Sequencing was performed on CD8+ T cells from blood, taken around 48 months after liver transplant. The sequence derives from a human patient who received a liver transplant. Some of these T cells may belong to the graft donor. The V and J genes are TRBV27 and TRBJ2-5, with D perhaps TRBD1 (6 bases). DNA for the CDR3: TGTGCCAGCAGTTACGGACAGAAAGAGACCCAGTACTTC. Protein sequence: CASSYGQKETQYF.